The 26 T cell receptor beta chains below all came from one sample that was sequenced in a study of blood T cell repertoires in COVID-19. The repertoire was sequenced with immunoSEQ multiplex PCR; TCRdb's copy has only in-frame clones and lacks some. The repertoire consists of some 410,000 clones, with roughly 90% occurring once and the leading ten covering about 0.89%. The sample taken for sequencing was PBMCs or T cells enriched from blood (not recorded which). The source is a woman between 25 and 40 years old with acute COVID-19.

This chain joins TRBV7-2 and TRBJ2-1, with TRBD2 identical over 14 bases. This CDR3 has 16 amino acids. Germline lookup yields CDR1 SGHTA and CDR2 FQGNSA. J gave up 9 bases and V 3 bases, and 7 bases lay outside the gene matches. CDR3 residues: CASSFRPGTSGGEQFF. In nucleotides, the CDR3 is TGTGCCAGCAGCTTCCGTCCCGGGACTAGCGGGGGTGAGCAGTTCTTC.

This chain links TRBV9 with TRBJ2-7, with 13 positions matching TRBD2. Looked up from germline, CDR1 is SGDLS and CDR2 is YYNGEE. V lost 4 bases, J lost 6 bases, and 7 bases stayed unmatched. The CDR3 is 15 residues long. CDR3 sequence: CASSSTSGGAGEQYF. The CDR3 nucleotides read TGTGCCAGCAGCAGCACTAGCGGGGGGGCCGGCGAGCAGTACTTC.

The V and J genes are TRBV7-8 and TRBJ1-1, with 10 nucleotides matching TRBD1. Looked up from germline, CDR1 is SGHVS and CDR2 is FQNEAQ. This CDR3 is 14 amino acids long. V shed 3 bases and J 5 bases; nucleotides not matched to a gene: 3. This CDR3 reads CASSLDRGRTEAFF. CDR3 nucleotides: TGTGCCAGCAGCTTGGACAGGGGGAGAACTGAAGCTTTCTTT.

CDR3 coding DNA: TGTGCCAGCAGTCTGGGGGGGTCAGAATTCCCCTCCTACGAGCAGTACTTC. Protein product: CASSLGGSEFPSYEQYF. The rearrangement links TRBV7-9 to TRBJ2-7; TRBD2 matches 7 bases. Trimming cost V 6 bases and J 0 bases; bases outside gene matches: 14. CDR1 and CDR2 (germline): SEHNR, FQNEAQ (reference sequence). This CDR3 contains 17 residues.

This chain connects TRBV25-1 to TRBJ2-2; TRBD1 matches at 9 bases. V trimming: 2 bases; J trimming: 4 bases; junction bases outside the gene matches: 2. Germline values: CDR1 MGHDK, CDR2 SYGVNS. The CDR3 has 15 residues. CDR3 sequence reads: CASSERTGATGELFF. In DNA form, the CDR3 reads TGTGCCAGCAGTGAACGGACAGGGGCCACCGGGGAGCTGTTTTTT.

This chain connects TRBV6-6 to TRBJ2-6, with a weak D call TRBD1 (6 bases). The CDR3 consists of 15 residues. The ends were cut back, 5 bases at V and 3 bases at J, with 11 bases in the middle. Per the germline V gene, CDR1 is MNHNY and CDR2 is SVGAGI (reference sequence). CDR3 sequence (DNA): TGTGCCAGCAGTCCACAGGGCTATGGGGCCAACGTCCTGACTTTC. This encodes CASSPQGYGANVLTF.

This chain links TRBV7-3 with TRBJ1-1; 9 bases fit TRBD1. The CDR3 covers 18 residues. CDR1 and CDR2 (germline): SGHTA, FQGTGA. After removal of 5 bases from V and 0 bases from J, the junction contained 13 bases not matched to a gene. Here the CDR3 reads CASSDKGQGRWVNTEAFF. The CDR3 region has the DNA TGTGCCAGCAGCGACAAAGGACAGGGGCGATGGGTGAACACTGAAGCTTTCTTT.

The chain is built from TRBV4-1 and TRBJ1-1, with D maybe TRBD1 (5 bases). The length of the CDR3 is 15 residues. Germline values: CDR1 MGHRA, CDR2 YSYEKL. V lost 1 base and J lost 1, with 10 bases in between. CDR3 DNA: TGCGCCAGCAGCCAAGGGAGGGGCAAGAACACTGAAGCTTTCTTT. This codes for CASSQGRGKNTEAFF.

The chain has TRBV5-6 and TRBJ2-7, with 7 bases identical to TRBD2. J lost 2 bases, V lost 4 bases, and 12 bases had no gene match. CDR1 SGHDT and CDR2 YYEEEE come from the germline V gene. CDR3 size: 16 residues. The CDR3 region is CASSHWEGLLTYEQYF. The CDR3, as DNA: TGTGCCAGCAGCCACTGGGAGGGGCTCCTTACCTACGAGCAGTACTTC.

The chain is built from TRBV5-1 and TRBJ2-7; 9 nucleotides agree with TRBD1. V trimming: 2 bases; J trimming: 5 bases; junction bases outside the gene matches: 5. CDR1 and CDR2 from the germline V gene are SGHRS and YFSETQ. This CDR3 contains 14 residues. Written as DNA, the CDR3 is TGCGCCAGCAGCTTACGGACAGGGGTTAACGAGCAGTACTTC. Its translation: CASSLRTGVNEQYF.

The rearrangement links TRBV27 to TRBJ1-1; perhaps TRBD1 as D (6 bases). Per germline, CDR1 MNHEY and CDR2 SMNVEV (reference sequence). Trimming removed 2 bases at V and 3 bases at J, with 13 bases between. The CDR3 sequence is 15 residues long. Here the CDR3 reads CASSLDGGGHTEAFF. CDR3 coding DNA: TGTGCCAGCAGTTTAGATGGGGGCGGGCACACTGAAGCTTTCTTT.

This clone was counted a single time. This rearrangement joins TRBV7-9 to TRBJ1-1; TRBD1 aligns across 8 bases. The V and J ends lost 5 bases and 1 base, in that order; junction bases with no gene match: 6. The length of the CDR3 is 15 residues. Germline values: CDR1 SEHNR, CDR2 FQNEAQ (reference sequence). CDR3 DNA: TGTGCCAGCAGCCTACAACAGGGGGAGAACACTGAAGCTTTCTTT. It specifies CASSLQQGENTEAFF.

The V call is TRBV27, the J call TRBJ2-7, with D possibly matching TRBD1 (6 bases). This CDR3 has 13 amino acids. V gave up 8 bases and J gave up 5 bases, with 16 bases separating them. The germline V gene has CDR1 MNHEY and CDR2 SMNVEV (reference sequence). The CDR3 loop is CASRLSQGHEQYF. CDR3 bases: TGTGCCAGCCGCCTATCACAGGGACACGAGCAGTACTTC.

The chain uses TRBV28 and TRBJ2-5, with D possibly being TRBD2 (5 bases). The CDR3 is 13 residues long. Germline values: CDR1 MDHEN, CDR2 SYDVKM. V shed 8 bases and J shed 5 bases, with 15 bases lying between them. The CDR3 sequence: CASLSGARETQYF. In nucleotides, the CDR3 is TGTGCCAGCTTAAGCGGTGCCAGGGAGACCCAGTACTTC.

The chain joins TRBV9 to TRBJ2-2; 12 nucleotides line up with TRBD1. Germline V gene data show CDR1 as SGDLS and CDR2 as YYNGEE. The CDR3 spans 17 residues. V gave up 4 bases and J gave up 5 bases; unmatched junction bases: 9. The CDR3 protein is CASSNRPGQGATGELFF. CDR3 in DNA: TGTGCCAGCAGCAACCGGCCGGGACAGGGGGCTACCGGGGAGCTGTTTTTT. The entire variable domain, with the rest obtained from reference TRBV9 and TRBJ2-2, is as follows: DSGVTQTPKHLITATGQRVTLRCSPRSGDLSVYWYQQSLDQGLQFLIQYYNGEERAKGNILERFSAQQFPDLHSELNLSSLELGDSALYFCASSNRPGQGATGELFFGEGSRLTVL.

This clone was detected a few times. The gene calls are TRBV10-3 and TRBJ2-5; D uncertain. The CDR3 runs to 12 residues. Germline values: CDR1 ENHRY, CDR2 SYGVKD. V lost 5 bases, J lost 1 base, and 5 bases lay in between. The chain's CDR3 is CAISQIQETQYF. DNA of the CDR3: TGTGCCATCAGTCAGATCCAAGAGACCCAGTACTTC.

The chain combines TRBV7-9 with TRBJ1-5; TRBD1 matches at 10 bases. CDR3 length: 19 residues. J was trimmed by 1 base and V by 6 bases; bases with no gene match: 15. Germline assignment: CDR1 SEHNR and CDR2 FQNEAQ (reference sequence). The DNA of the CDR3 is TGTGCCAGCAGGGGTAGGGACAGGGGAGAAGTAAACAGCAATCAGCCCCAGCATTTT. Amino acid sequence: CASRGRDRGEVNSNQPQHF.

The chain combines TRBV14 with TRBJ1-6; D might be TRBD1 (5 bases). The CDR3 totals 16 residues. Germline assignment: CDR1 SGHDN and CDR2 FVKESK. Between the trimmed V and J ends, which lost 4 bases and 9 bases, there was a span of 19 bases. This chain's CDR3 is CASSPRPGLVGSPLHF. As DNA, the CDR3 is TGTGCCAGCAGCCCGCGGCCAGGGCTCGTTGGTTCACCCCTCCACTTT.

The chain combines TRBV5-1 with TRBJ2-7; TRBD1 agrees at 9 bases. V gave up 0 bases and J gave up 3 bases; unmatched junction bases: 4. The germline gives CDR1 SGHRS, CDR2 YFSETQ. The CDR3 runs to 15 residues. For the CDR3, the DNA is TGCGCCAGCAGCTTGGCCCGGGACAGGGACTACGAGCAGTACTTC. Its translation: CASSLARDRDYEQYF.

This clone turned up a few times. This chain uses TRBV28 with TRBJ1-2, with a possible D match to TRBD1 (6 bases). The V gene's germline CDR1 is MDHEN and CDR2 SYDVKM. The CDR3 is 15 residues long. Trimming removed 8 bases from V and 8 bases from J, with 24 bases in between. The CDR3 coding sequence is TGTGCCAGCGGACGAGGGGGAGCAGGGCCCCGAGGCTACACCTTC. This encodes CASGRGGAGPRGYTF.

This clone was recorded only once. J is TRBJ1-2 and V is TRBV7-8; 7 positions agree with TRBD1. This CDR3 is 13 amino acids long. Germline values: CDR1 SGHVS, CDR2 FQNEAQ. The junction had 0 bases not matched to a gene; V was cut back by 1 base and J by 4 bases. The CDR3 region has the DNA TGTGCCAGCAGCTTAGACAGGGGCTATGGCTACACCTTC. Its translation is CASSLDRGYGYTF.

This chain links TRBV10-3 with TRBJ1-5; D not certain. Trimming left V 10 bases short and J 7 bases short, with 17 bases between. The germline CDR1 and CDR2 sequences are ENHRY and SYGVKD. The CDR3 is 13 amino acids. The CDR3, as DNA: TGTGCCACCCAGAGGCCGGGTTTCCAGCCCCAGCATTTT. Residues: CATQRPGFQPQHF.

The sample holds a few counts of this clone. This chain uses TRBV27 with TRBJ1-6; no clear D gene. The germline V gene encodes CDR1 MNHEY and CDR2 SMNVEV (reference sequence). This CDR3 is built from 15 residues. V dropped 3 bases and J dropped 8 bases, with 14 bases sitting between them. The CDR3 loop is CASSFSRVWDSPLHF. The CDR3 DNA follows: TGTGCCAGCAGTTTTTCCCGGGTTTGGGATTCACCCCTCCACTTT.

The V gene is TRBV7-9, the J gene TRBJ2-5; TRBD2 matches at 11 bases. After removal of 5 bases from V and 4 bases from J, the junction contained 9 bases not matched to a gene. In germline, CDR1 is SEHNR, CDR2 FQNEAQ (reference sequence). The CDR3 runs to 16 residues. CDR3 loop: CASSRRLAGYAETQYF. CDR3 bases: TGTGCCAGCAGCCGTAGACTAGCGGGGTATGCAGAGACCCAGTACTTC.

The rearrangement joins TRBV4-1 to TRBJ2-1; weak D call: TRBD2 (5 bases). V was trimmed by 4 bases and J by 0 bases, leaving 19 bases between them. The CDR3 is 18 residues long. In germline, CDR1 is MGHRA, CDR2 YSYEKL. In nucleotides, the CDR3 is TGCGCCAGCAGCCCCGGGCTGGACTGGCTGAGCTCCTACAATGAGCAGTTCTTC. It is translated as CASSPGLDWLSSYNEQFF.

The chain links TRBV23-1 to TRBJ2-7; D call uncertain. TRBV23-1 is an ORF for which the function is uncertain. Between the trimmed V and J ends, which lost 6 bases and 1 base, there was a span of 13 bases. CDR3 length equals 14 residues. The CDR3: CASSLEGESYEQYF. The CDR3, as DNA: TGCGCCAGCAGCCTAGAAGGAGAATCCTACGAGCAGTACTTC.